This note documents a single T cell receptor beta chain sequence. The antigen is unknown. These data originate in a study of cytomegalovirus exposure and HLA in healthy donors. Primers: 60 Vbeta forward and 13 Jbeta reverse. TCRdb's copy holds only in-frame clones and misses some; the assay was immunoSEQ multiplex PCR. This table holds some 220,000 clones, 78% found once. Study-wide findings and caveats: Association of a missense DCLRE1C variant with TCR beta V- and J-gene trimming was reported in a later analysis.

This sequence was found in a boy between 10 and 17 years old in good health and CMV-seronegative. Sequences were obtained from PBMCs.

In DNA form, the CDR3 reads TGTGCCAGTAGTACCGGACTAGCGGGGGACCGCACAGATACGCAGTATTTT. Its translation is CASSTGLAGDRTDTQYF. V and J are TRBV19 and TRBJ2-3; 13 nucleotides align to TRBD2. The CDR3 consists of 17 residues. The V and J ends lost 4 bases and 1 base, in that order; junction bases with no gene match: 5. From germline, CDR1 is LNHDA and CDR2 SQIVND (reference sequence).